This paragraph reports one TCR beta chain. This clone may be a read error of a much larger clone one base away. One entry per CDR3 protein, called by TCRdb with MiXCR from the 5' RACE reads. The sample has 250,000 or so distinct CDR3 sequences, about 11% seen once; the top ten hold under 8%. CDR3 size: 16 residues. Germline V lookup: CDR1 MGHRA, CDR2 YSYEKL. This specimen comes from a study of CD8 T cells in ankylosing spondylitis. V gene TRBV4-1 combines with J gene TRBJ2-3; TRBD2 agrees at 11 bases. The sequenced sample was blood, either unsorted or a sorted T cell fraction (not recorded which). The clonotype was recovered from a male donor with ankylosing spondylitis or in good health (not recorded which). CDR3 nucleotides: TGCACCAGCAGCCAAGCTAGCGGGAGGATTACAGATACGCAGTATTTT. This sequence encodes CTSSQASGRITDTQYF.